Sequencing of this T cell receptor (beta chain) was carried out in a study of blood T cell repertoires in COVID-19. Trimming cost V 3 bases and J 0 bases, with 8 bases left between them. The CDR3 totals 14 residues. The germline gives CDR1 SEHNR, CDR2 FQNEAQ (reference sequence). Clones were read by immunoSEQ multiplex PCR, and TCRdb kept only the in-frame ones, dropping some. The repertoire holds roughly 78,000 clones, with around 80% as singletons. The sequenced sample consisted of peripheral blood. The chain is built from TRBV7-9 and TRBJ1-1, with D tentatively TRBD1 (5 bases). This clonotype was obtained from a man aged 45-60 years with COVID-19, enrolled during active disease. The CDR3 DNA sequence: TGTGCCAGCAGCTTCCAGGGCATGAACACTGAAGCTTTCTTT. Its translation: CASSFQGMNTEAFF.